The rows below give T cell receptor beta chains drawn from one sample of a study of T-cell reconstitution after alpha-beta-depleted transplantation in children. From the PCR reads, TCRdb called clonotypes with MiXCR, one entry per CDR3 protein. The sample consists of about 200,000 distinct CDR3 sequences, 7.5% to 9.5% of them appearing once. Sequences were derived from PBMCs, mostly from graft donor cells, sampled 360 days after TCRalphabeta/CD19-depleted stem cell transplant. These receptors all come from a male patient aged 2-10 years who had a stem cell transplant for acute myeloid leukemia, so the T cells may come from the graft donor. Both conserved end residues are part of each CDR3. A D gene is named only where the DNA matches it firmly.

TRBV19	-	CASSGTYNTEAFF
TRBV5-1	-	CASSLWVPHQETQYF
TRBV7-2	TRBD1	CASSLSGTGIEKLFF
TRBV18	-	CASSPTNDGTGGYTF
TRBV5-1	-	CASSLADRSYEQYF
TRBV12-3/TRBV12-4	TRBD1	CASTLGQGNQPQHF
TRBV20-1	-	CSARASSYNEQFF
TRBV7-9	-	CASSLGPGELFF
TRBV12-3/TRBV12-4	-	CASSFGGADTQYF
TRBV3-1	-	CASSQESFEGGPETQYF
TRBV18	TRBD1	CASSPRRDRGRGTEAFF
TRBV20-1	-	CSAAGTEAFF
TRBV6-5	TRBD1	CASKLLGTGNGYTF
TRBV7-8	-	CASSLDTLNTEAFF
TRBV15	-	CATSREVRGRWVNIQYF
TRBV6-4	-	CASSDSGAHTDTQYF
TRBV3-1	-	CASSQVVELGQFF
TRBV7-2	-	CASRSGGASQETQYF
TRBV14	TRBD2	CASSLLAGRGTDTQYF
TRBV10-2	TRBD1	CATFRQGSNTGELFF
TRBV20-1	TRBD2	CSASSAAGLAGEGQFF
TRBV20-1	TRBD1	CSASPPGQGAINQPQHF
TRBV12-3/TRBV12-4	TRBD1	CASSLGDSSGANVLTF
TRBV29-1	-	CSVLPAGSNQPQHF
TRBV12-3/TRBV12-4	TRBD1	CASSPGTGQGAYEQYF
TRBV5-1	-	CASSWDFPSTDTQYF
TRBV29-1	-	CSASGRPTDTQYF
TRBV7-9	-	CASSIQGGSNQPQHF